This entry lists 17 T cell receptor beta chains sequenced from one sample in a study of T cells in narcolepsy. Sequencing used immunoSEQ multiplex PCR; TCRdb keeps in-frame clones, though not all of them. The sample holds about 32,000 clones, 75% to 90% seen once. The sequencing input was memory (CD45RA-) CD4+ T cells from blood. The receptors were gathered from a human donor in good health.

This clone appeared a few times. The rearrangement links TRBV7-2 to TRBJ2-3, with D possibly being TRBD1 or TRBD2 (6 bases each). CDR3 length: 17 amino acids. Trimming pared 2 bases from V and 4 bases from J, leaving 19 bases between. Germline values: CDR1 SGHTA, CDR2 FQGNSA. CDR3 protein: CASSLTGANRVSDTQYF. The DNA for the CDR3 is TGTGCCAGCAGCTTAACGGGGGCCAACCGGGTGTCAGATACGCAGTATTTT.

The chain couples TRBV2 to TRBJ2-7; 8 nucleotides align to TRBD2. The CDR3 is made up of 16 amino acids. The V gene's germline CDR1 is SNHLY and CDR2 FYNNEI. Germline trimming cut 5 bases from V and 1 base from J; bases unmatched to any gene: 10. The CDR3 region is CASSSPGGVRSYEQYF. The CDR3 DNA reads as TGTGCCAGCAGTTCCCCCGGGGGGGTAAGGTCCTACGAGCAGTACTTC.

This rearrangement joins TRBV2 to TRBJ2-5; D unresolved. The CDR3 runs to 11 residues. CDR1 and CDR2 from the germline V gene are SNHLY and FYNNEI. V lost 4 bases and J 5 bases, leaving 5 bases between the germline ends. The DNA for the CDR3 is TGTGCCAGCAGTGGTTCGGAGACCCAGTACTTC. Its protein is CASSGSETQYF.

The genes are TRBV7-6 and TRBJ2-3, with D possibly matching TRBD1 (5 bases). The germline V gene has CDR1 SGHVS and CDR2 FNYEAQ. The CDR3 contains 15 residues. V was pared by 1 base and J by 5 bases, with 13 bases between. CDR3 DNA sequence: TGTGCCAGCAGCTTAGACAGGACCCCGGGAGATACGCAGTATTTT. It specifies CASSLDRTPGDTQYF.

CDR3 bases: TGTGCCTGGCACGACCGGAACTATGGCTACACCTTC. It encodes CAWHDRNYGYTF. The V call is TRBV6-5, the J call TRBJ1-2; D unresolved. V was pared by 11 bases and J by 2 bases, with 12 bases between. This CDR3 region has 12 residues. The germline V gene has CDR1 MNHEY and CDR2 SVGAGI.

The DNA of the CDR3 is TGCGCCAGCAGCCAAGGGACCGTAAATTCACCCCTCCACTTT. Amino acids: CASSQGTVNSPLHF. The chain is built from TRBV4-1 and TRBJ1-6; D unclear. The CDR3 is made up of 14 amino acids. The germline V and J ends were trimmed by 1 base and 7 bases, with 8 bases remaining between them. CDR1 is MGHRA and CDR2 is YSYEKL in the germline V gene.

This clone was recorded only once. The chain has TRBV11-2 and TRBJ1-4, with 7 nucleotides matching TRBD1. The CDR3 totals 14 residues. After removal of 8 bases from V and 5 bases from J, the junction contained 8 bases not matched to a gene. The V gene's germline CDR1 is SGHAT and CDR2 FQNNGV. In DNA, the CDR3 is TGTGCCAGCTCCGCGAACAGGGGCAATGAAAAACTGTTTTTT. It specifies CASSANRGNEKLFF. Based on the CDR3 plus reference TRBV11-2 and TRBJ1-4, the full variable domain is EAGVAQSPRYKIIEKRQSVAFWCNPISGHATLYWYQQILGQGPKLLIQFQNNGVVDDSQLPKDRFSAERLKGVDSTLKIQPAKLEDSAVYLCASSANRGNEKLFFGSGTQLSVL.

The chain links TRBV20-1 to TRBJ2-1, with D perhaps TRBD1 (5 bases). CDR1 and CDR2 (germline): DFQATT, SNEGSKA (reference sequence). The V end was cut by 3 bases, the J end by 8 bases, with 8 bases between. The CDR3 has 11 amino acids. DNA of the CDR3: TGCAGTGCTAGTTTAGGGGATGAGCAGTTCTTC. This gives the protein CSASLGDEQFF.

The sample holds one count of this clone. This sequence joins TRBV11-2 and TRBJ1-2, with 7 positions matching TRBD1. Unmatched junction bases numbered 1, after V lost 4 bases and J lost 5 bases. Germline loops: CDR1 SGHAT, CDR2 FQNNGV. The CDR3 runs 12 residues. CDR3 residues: CASSSGGYGYTF. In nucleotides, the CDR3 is TGTGCCAGCAGCTCAGGGGGTTATGGCTACACCTTC.

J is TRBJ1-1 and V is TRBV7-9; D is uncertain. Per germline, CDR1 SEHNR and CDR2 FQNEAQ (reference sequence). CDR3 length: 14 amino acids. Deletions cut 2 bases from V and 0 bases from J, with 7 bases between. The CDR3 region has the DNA TGTGCCAGCAGCTTAATTGGAATGAACACTGAAGCTTTCTTT. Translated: CASSLIGMNTEAFF. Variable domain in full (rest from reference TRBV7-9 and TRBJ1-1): DTGVSQNPRHKITKRGQNVTFRCDPISEHNRLYWYRQTLGQGPEFLTYFQNEAQLEKSRLLSDRFSAERPKGSFSTLEIQRTEQGDSAMYLCASSLIGMNTEAFFGQGTRLTVV.

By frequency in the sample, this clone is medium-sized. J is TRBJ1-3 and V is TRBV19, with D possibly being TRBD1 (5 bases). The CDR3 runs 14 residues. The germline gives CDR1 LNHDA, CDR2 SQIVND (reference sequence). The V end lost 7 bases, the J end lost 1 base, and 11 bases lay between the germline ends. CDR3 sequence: CASTEGPSGNTIYF. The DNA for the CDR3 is TGTGCCAGTACAGAGGGGCCATCTGGAAACACCATATATTTT.

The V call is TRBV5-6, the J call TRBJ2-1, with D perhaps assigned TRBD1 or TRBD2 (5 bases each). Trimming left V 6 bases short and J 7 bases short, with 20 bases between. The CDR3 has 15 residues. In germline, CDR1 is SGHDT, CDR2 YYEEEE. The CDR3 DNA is TGTGCCAGCACCCGGCCCCAGGGACGGTTGAATGAGCAGTTCTTC. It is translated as CASTRPQGRLNEQFF.

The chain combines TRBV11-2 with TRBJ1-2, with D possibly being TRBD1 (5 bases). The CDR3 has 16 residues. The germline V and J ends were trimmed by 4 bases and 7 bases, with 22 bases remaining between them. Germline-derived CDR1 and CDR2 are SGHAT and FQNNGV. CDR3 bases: TGTGCCAGCAGCTCACTCTCCCGGGGGTTCCAGGGTGGCTACACCTTC. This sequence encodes CASSSLSRGFQGGYTF.

The CDR3 sequence: CASSPIAGAPLGGANVLTF. CDR3 bases: TGCGCCAGCAGCCCCATAGCGGGGGCCCCCTTGGGAGGGGCCAACGTCCTGACTTTC. This chain links TRBV4-1 with TRBJ2-6; 9 bases are a match to TRBD2. The CDR3 runs 19 residues. V was clipped by 4 bases and J by 4 bases; unmatched bases: 14. Germline CDR1 reads MGHRA; CDR2 reads YSYEKL.

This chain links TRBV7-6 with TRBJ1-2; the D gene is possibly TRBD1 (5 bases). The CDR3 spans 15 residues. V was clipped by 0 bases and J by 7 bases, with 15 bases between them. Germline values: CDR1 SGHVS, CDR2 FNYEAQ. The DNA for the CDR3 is TGTGCCAGCAGCTTAGCGGGCAGGGAGGGAAGTGGCTACACCTTC. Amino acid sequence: CASSLAGREGSGYTF.

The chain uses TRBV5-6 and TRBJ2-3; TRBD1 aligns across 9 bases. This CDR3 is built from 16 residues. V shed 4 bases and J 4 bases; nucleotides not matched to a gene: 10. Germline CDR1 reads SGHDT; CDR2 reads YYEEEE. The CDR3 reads CASSTPGQGKADTQYF. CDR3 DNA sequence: TGTGCCAGCAGCACTCCGGGACAGGGTAAAGCAGATACGCAGTATTTT.

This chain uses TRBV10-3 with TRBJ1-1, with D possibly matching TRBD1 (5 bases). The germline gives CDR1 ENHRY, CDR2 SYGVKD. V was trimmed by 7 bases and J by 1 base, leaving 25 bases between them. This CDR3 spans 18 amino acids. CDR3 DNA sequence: TGTGCCATCACCGAGACCTTTGGGGCAGGCATAAAGAACACTGAAGCTTTCTTT. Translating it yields CAITETFGAGIKNTEAFF.